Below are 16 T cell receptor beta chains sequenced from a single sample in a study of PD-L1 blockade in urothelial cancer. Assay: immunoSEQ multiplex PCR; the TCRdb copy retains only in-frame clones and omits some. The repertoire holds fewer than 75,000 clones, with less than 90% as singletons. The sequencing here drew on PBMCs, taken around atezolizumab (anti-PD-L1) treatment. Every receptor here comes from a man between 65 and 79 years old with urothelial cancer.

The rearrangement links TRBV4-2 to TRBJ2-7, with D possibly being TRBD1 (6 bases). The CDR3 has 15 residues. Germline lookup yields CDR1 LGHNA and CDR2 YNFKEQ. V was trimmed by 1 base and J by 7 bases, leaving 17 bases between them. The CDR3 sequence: CASSQGQGLFREQYF. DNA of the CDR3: TGTGCCAGCAGCCAAGGGCAGGGGCTCTTTAGGGAGCAGTACTTC.

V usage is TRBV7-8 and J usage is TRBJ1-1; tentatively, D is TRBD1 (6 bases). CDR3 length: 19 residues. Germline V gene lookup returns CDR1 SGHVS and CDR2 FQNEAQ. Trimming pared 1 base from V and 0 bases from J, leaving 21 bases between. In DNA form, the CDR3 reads TGTGCCAGCAGCTTAGGGGGATTGGGGCAGGGGCGGCTGAACACTGAAGCTTTCTTT. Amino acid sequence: CASSLGGLGQGRLNTEAFF.

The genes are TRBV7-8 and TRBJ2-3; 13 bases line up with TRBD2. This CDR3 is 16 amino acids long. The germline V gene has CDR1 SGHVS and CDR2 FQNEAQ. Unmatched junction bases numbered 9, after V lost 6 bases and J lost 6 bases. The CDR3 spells CASRETSGRAGDTQYF. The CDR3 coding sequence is TGTGCCAGCAGGGAAACTAGCGGGAGGGCCGGCGATACGCAGTATTTT. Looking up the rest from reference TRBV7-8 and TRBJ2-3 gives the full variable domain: GAGVSQSPRYKVAKRGQDVALRCDPISGHVSLFWYQQALGQGPEFLTYFQNEAQLDKSGLPSDRFFAERPEGSVSTLKIQRTQQEDSAVYLCASRETSGRAGDTQYFGPGTRLTVL.

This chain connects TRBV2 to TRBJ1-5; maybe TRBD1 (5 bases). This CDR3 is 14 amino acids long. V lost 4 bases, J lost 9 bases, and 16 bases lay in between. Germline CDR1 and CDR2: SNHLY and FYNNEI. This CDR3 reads CASSGPSRQLPQHF. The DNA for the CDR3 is TGTGCCAGCAGTGGTCCATCCCGACAGCTGCCCCAGCATTTT.

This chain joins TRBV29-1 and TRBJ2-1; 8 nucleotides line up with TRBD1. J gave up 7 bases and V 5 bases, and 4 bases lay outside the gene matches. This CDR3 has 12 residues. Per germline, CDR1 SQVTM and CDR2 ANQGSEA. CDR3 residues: CSVSQGANEQFF. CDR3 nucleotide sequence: TGCAGCGTTAGCCAGGGGGCGAATGAGCAGTTCTTC.

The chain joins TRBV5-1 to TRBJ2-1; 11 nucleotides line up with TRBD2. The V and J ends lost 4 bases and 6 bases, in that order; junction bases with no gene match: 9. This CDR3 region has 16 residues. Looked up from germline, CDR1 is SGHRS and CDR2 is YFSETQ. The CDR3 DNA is TGCGCCAGCAGCCTAGCGGGACTAGCGGCTCTCAATGAGCAGTTCTTC. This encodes CASSLAGLAALNEQFF. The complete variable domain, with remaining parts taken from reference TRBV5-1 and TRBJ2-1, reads KAGVTQTPRYLIKTRGQQVTLSCSPISGHRSVSWYQQTPGQGLQFLFEYFSETQRNKGNFPGRFSGRQFSNSRSEMNVSTLELGDSALYLCASSLAGLAALNEQFFGPGTRLTVL.

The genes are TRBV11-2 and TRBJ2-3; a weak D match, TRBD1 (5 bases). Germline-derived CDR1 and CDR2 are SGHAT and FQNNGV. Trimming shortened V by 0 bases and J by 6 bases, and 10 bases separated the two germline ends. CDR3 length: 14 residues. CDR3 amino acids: CASSLDRRQDTQYF. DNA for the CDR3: TGTGCCAGCAGCTTAGATCGAAGACAGGATACGCAGTATTTT.

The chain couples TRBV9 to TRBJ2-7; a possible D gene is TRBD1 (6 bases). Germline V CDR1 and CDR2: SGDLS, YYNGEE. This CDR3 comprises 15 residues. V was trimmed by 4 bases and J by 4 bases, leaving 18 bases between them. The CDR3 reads CASSPRAQGGYEQYF. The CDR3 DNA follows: TGTGCCAGCAGCCCGCGGGCCCAAGGGGGTTACGAGCAGTACTTC.

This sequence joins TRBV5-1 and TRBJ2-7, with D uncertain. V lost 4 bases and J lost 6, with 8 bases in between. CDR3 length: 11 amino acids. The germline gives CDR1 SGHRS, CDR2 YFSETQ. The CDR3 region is CASSPPSEQYF. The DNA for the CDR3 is TGCGCCAGCAGCCCCCCCAGCGAGCAGTACTTC. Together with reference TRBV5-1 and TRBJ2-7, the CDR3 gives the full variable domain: KAGVTQTPRYLIKTRGQQVTLSCSPISGHRSVSWYQQTPGQGLQFLFEYFSETQRNKGNFPGRFSGRQFSNSRSEMNVSTLELGDSALYLCASSPPSEQYFGPGTRLTVT.

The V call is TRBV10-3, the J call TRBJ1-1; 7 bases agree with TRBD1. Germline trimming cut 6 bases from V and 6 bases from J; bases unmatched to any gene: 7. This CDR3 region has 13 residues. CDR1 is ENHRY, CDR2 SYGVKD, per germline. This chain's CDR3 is CAISLGQEAEAFF. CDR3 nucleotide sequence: TGTGCCATCAGCCTCGGACAGGAAGCTGAAGCTTTCTTT.

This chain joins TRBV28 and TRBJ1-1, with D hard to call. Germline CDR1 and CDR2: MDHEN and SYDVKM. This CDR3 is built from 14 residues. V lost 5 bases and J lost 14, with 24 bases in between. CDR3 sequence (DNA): TGTGCCAGCAGTATGCCCTCTACATCTGGGAGAGTATTCTTT. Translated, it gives CASSMPSTSGRVFF.

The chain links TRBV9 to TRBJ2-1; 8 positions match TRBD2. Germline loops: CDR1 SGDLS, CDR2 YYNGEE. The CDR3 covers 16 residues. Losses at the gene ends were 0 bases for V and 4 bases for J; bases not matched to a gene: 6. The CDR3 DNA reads TGTGCCAGCAGCGTAGTGGCGGGAGGAGGGTACAATGAGCAGTTCTTC. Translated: CASSVVAGGGYNEQFF.

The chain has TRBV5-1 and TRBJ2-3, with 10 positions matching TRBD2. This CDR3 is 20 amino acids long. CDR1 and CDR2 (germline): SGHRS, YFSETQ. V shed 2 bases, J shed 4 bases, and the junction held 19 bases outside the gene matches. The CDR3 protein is CASSLGGPSGRKRSPDTQYF. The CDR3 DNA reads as TGCGCCAGCAGCTTAGGGGGGCCTAGCGGGAGAAAGAGATCCCCAGATACGCAGTATTTT.

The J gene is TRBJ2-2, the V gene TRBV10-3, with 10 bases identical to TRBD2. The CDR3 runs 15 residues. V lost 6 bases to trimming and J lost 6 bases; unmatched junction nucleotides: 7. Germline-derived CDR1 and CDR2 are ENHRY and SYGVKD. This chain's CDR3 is CAISPGAGGSGELFF. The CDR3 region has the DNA TGTGCCATCAGCCCGGGAGCGGGAGGGTCCGGGGAGCTGTTTTTT.

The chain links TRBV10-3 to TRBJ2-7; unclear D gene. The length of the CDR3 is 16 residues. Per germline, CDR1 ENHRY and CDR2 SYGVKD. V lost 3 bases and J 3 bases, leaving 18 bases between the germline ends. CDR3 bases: TGTGCCATCAGTGACCGGATTCGCGGCGCCCACTACGAGCAGTACTTC. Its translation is CAISDRIRGAHYEQYF.

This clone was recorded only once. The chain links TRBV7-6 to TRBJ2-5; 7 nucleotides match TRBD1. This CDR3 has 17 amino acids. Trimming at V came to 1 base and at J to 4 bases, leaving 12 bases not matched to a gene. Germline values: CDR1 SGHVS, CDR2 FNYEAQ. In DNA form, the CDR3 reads TGTGCCAGCAGCTTAGTGACTGGCAGATACAGGGGAGAGACCCAGTACTTC. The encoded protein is CASSLVTGRYRGETQYF.